The next 18 T cell receptor beta chains were all read from a single sample in a study of graft-versus-host responses after intestinal transplantation. Profiled with immunoSEQ multiplex PCR; TCRdb holds only in-frame clones, not every one. The table has roughly 120,000 clones, about 93% seen once. No antigens are known for them. Sequenced material: unstimulated CD4+ T cells sorted from spleen or lymph node cells, taken before intestinal transplant. The receptors stem from a human donor who received an intestinal transplant.

CDR3 in amino acids: CASSPPEYNEQFF. In DNA, the CDR3 is TGTGCCAGCTCACCACCCGAGTACAATGAGCAGTTCTTC. V gene TRBV18 combines with J gene TRBJ2-1; unclear D gene. The CDR3 has 13 amino acids. Trimming stripped 0 bases from V and 4 bases from J, with 4 bases between. Germline-derived CDR1 and CDR2 are KGHSH and LQKENI. Full variable domain (rest looked up from reference TRBV18 and TRBJ2-1): NAGVMQNPRHLVRRRGQEARLRCSPMKGHSHVYWYRQLPEEGLKFMVYLQKENIIDESGMPKERFSAEFPKEGPSILRIQQVVRGDSAAYFCASSPPEYNEQFFGPGTRLTVL.

This chain joins TRBV7-3 and TRBJ2-1; D is ambiguous. Trimming took off 1 base at V and 9 bases at J, with 7 bases between the two ends. This CDR3 is built from 12 residues. Per germline, CDR1 SGHTA and CDR2 FQGTGA. In DNA form, the CDR3 reads TGTGCCAGCAGCTTAAACTTAGTTGAGCAGTTCTTC. Translating it yields CASSLNLVEQFF. The full variable domain, its missing parts supplied by reference TRBV7-3 and TRBJ2-1, is GAGVSQTPSNKVTEKGKYVELRCDPISGHTALYWYRQSLGQGPEFLIYFQGTGAADDSGLPNDRFFAVRPEGSVSTLKIQRTERGDSAVYLCASSLNLVEQFFGPGTRLTVL.

The J gene is TRBJ1-5, the V gene TRBV28; D might be TRBD1 (6 bases). Per the germline V gene, CDR1 is MDHEN and CDR2 is SYDVKM. CDR3 length: 16 residues. Trimming pared 7 bases from V and 1 base from J, leaving 17 bases between. This CDR3 is CASTIGGFDSNQPQHF. CDR3 DNA sequence: TGTGCCAGCACCATAGGGGGTTTTGACAGCAATCAGCCCCAGCATTTT.

The rearrangement links TRBV7-9 to TRBJ2-2; no reliable D call. Germline lookup yields CDR1 SEHNR and CDR2 FQNEAQ (reference sequence). The CDR3 covers 14 residues. V lost 1 base and J lost 1, with 4 bases in between. This chain's CDR3 is CASSLGMNTGELFF. CDR3 DNA: TGTGCCAGCAGCTTAGGGATGAACACCGGGGAGCTGTTTTTT. The full variable domain, rest sourced from reference TRBV7-9 and TRBJ2-2, is DTGVSQNPRHKITKRGQNVTFRCDPISEHNRLYWYRQTLGQGPEFLTYFQNEAQLEKSRLLSDRFSAERPKGSFSTLEIQRTEQGDSAMYLCASSLGMNTGELFFGEGSRLTVL.

The rearrangement joins TRBV2 to TRBJ2-5; the D is unclear. Trimming stripped 6 bases from V and 4 bases from J, with 3 bases between. The germline V gene has CDR1 SNHLY and CDR2 FYNNEI. This CDR3 has 10 amino acids. CDR3 DNA: TGTGCCAGCAGAAGAGAGACCCAGTACTTC. This sequence encodes CASRRETQYF. The variable domain in full, with the rest retrieved from reference TRBV2 and TRBJ2-5, is EPEVTQTPSHQVTQMGQEVILRCVPISNHLYFYWYRQILGQKVEFLVSFYNNEISEKSEIFDDQFSVERPDGSNFTLKIRSTKLEDSAMYFCASRRETQYFGPGTRLLVL.

The CDR3 DNA reads TGTGCCAGCAGTGAGCACCGGCGCTCCTACGAGCAGTACTTC. It yields the protein CASSEHRRSYEQYF. This chain joins TRBV2 and TRBJ2-7; D remains ambiguous. V dropped 3 bases and J dropped 0 bases, with 9 bases sitting between them. In germline, CDR1 is SNHLY, CDR2 FYNNEI. This CDR3 is 14 amino acids long.

This chain connects TRBV18 to TRBJ2-5; 8 bases fit TRBD2. In germline, CDR1 is KGHSH, CDR2 LQKENI. With V trimmed by 3 bases and J by 1 base, 7 bases remained unmatched. This CDR3 contains 16 residues. CDR3 sequence: CASSPRREVLQETQYF. The CDR3 DNA reads as TGTGCCAGCTCACCCCGGCGGGAGGTACTCCAAGAGACCCAGTACTTC. The variable domain in full, with the rest retrieved from reference TRBV18 and TRBJ2-5, is NAGVMQNPRHLVRRRGQEARLRCSPMKGHSHVYWYRQLPEEGLKFMVYLQKENIIDESGMPKERFSAEFPKEGPSILRIQQVVRGDSAAYFCASSPRREVLQETQYFGPGTRLLVL.

Worth noting for this clone: It is unclear where the CDR3 begins or ends on the DNA, so no DNA is shown, and the CDR3 is as TCRdb lists it. The gene calls are TRBV21-1 and TRBJ1-2; the DNA was not compared with TRBD1, the D call given in the table. TRBV21-1 is noted as a pseudogene. The CDR3 is 16 amino acids in total, end residues counted. The chain's CDR3 is CASSKSVAGGSYSYTF.

The chain carries TRBV2 and TRBJ1-2, with unresolved D. Deletions cut 4 bases from V and 7 bases from J, with 7 bases between. Germline V lookup: CDR1 SNHLY, CDR2 FYNNEI. CDR3 length equals 11 residues. In DNA, the CDR3 is TGTGCCAGCAGTGCGAGGAGTGGCTACACCTTC. It codes for CASSARSGYTF.

This chain connects TRBV4-2 to TRBJ1-2, with D unclear. Germline CDR1 and CDR2: LGHNA and YNFKEQ. Trimming stripped 0 bases from V and 3 bases from J, with 14 bases between. This CDR3 has 16 residues. This CDR3 is CASSQDWWRGDYGYTF. The CDR3 DNA follows: TGTGCCAGCAGCCAAGATTGGTGGCGGGGTGACTATGGCTACACCTTC.

The V gene is TRBV6-5, the J gene TRBJ1-2, with D tentatively TRBD1 (5 bases). The V gene's germline CDR1 is MNHEY and CDR2 SVGAGI. This CDR3 has 15 amino acids. Deletions cut 1 base from V and 6 bases from J, with 15 bases between. Written as DNA, the CDR3 is TGTGCCAGCAGTTACTTCGGATCAGGGACTGATGGCTACACCTTC. This translates into CASSYFGSGTDGYTF.

This chain joins TRBV30 and TRBJ2-2; D is possibly TRBD1 or TRBD2 (6 bases each). The germline V gene has CDR1 GTSNPN and CDR2 SVGIG (reference sequence). The CDR3 contains 14 residues. The V end was cut by 6 bases, the J end by 7 bases, with 18 bases between. As DNA, the CDR3 is TGTGCCTGTCCCGAGCCAGGGGAGGTCGGGGAGCTGTTTTTT. This encodes CACPEPGEVGELFF.

The J gene is TRBJ1-1, the V gene TRBV6-5, with TRBD1 as a possible D gene (5 bases). The CDR3 covers 16 residues. Trimming shortened V by 0 bases and J by 3 bases, and 14 bases separated the two germline ends. Germline assignment: CDR1 MNHEY and CDR2 SVGAGI. CDR3 region: CASSYSSWGRDTEAFF. DNA for the CDR3: TGTGCCAGCAGTTACTCGAGTTGGGGCCGGGACACTGAAGCTTTCTTT.

As for this clone: Other DNA sequences from this sample encode an identical CDR3 as well. V gene TRBV15 combines with J gene TRBJ2-7; D is undetermined. There are 14 residues in the CDR3. Looked up from germline, CDR1 is LNHNV and CDR2 is YYDKDF (reference sequence). The V end lost 0 bases, the J end lost 0 bases, and 6 bases lay between the germline ends. The CDR3, as DNA: TGTGCCACCAGCAGAGAGGGCAGCTCCTACGAGCAGTACTTC. As protein: CATSREGSSYEQYF.

This chain links TRBV18 with TRBJ2-5; TRBD1 aligns across 9 bases. Germline-derived CDR1 and CDR2 are KGHSH and LQKENI. The CDR3 extends over 14 amino acids. The V segment lost 8 bases and the J segment 4 bases; nucleotides outside the gene matches: 8. CDR3 nucleotides: TGTGCCAGCAAAAGGACAGGGGATGGAGAGACCCAGTACTTC. Translation: CASKRTGDGETQYF.

The V call is TRBV7-6, the J call TRBJ2-1, with 7 bases fitting TRBD2. V lost 5 bases to trimming and J lost 5 bases; unmatched junction nucleotides: 9. The CDR3 covers 15 residues. Germline V CDR1 and CDR2: SGHVS, FNYEAQ. The CDR3 DNA reads as TGTGCCAGCAGCCAATACTGGGGGACTAACAATGAGCAGTTCTTC. This gives the protein CASSQYWGTNNEQFF.

The chain recombines TRBV2 with TRBJ2-2, with D tentatively TRBD1 (5 bases). This CDR3 region has 15 residues. From germline, CDR1 is SNHLY and CDR2 FYNNEI. The germline V and J ends were trimmed by 4 bases and 3 bases, with 12 bases remaining between them. This chain's CDR3 is CASSGGHSYTGELFF. CDR3 nucleotide sequence: TGTGCCAGCAGTGGGGGCCACAGCTACACCGGGGAGCTGTTTTTT.

The chain employs TRBV5-8 and TRBJ1-2; no reliable D call. The CDR3 length is 13 residues. The V end was cut by 4 bases, the J end by 8 bases, with 15 bases between. The germline gives CDR1 SGHTS, CDR2 YDEGEE. CDR3 in DNA: TGTGCCAGCAGCCTTGACGTGGAATTGGGCTACACCTTC. Residues: CASSLDVELGYTF.